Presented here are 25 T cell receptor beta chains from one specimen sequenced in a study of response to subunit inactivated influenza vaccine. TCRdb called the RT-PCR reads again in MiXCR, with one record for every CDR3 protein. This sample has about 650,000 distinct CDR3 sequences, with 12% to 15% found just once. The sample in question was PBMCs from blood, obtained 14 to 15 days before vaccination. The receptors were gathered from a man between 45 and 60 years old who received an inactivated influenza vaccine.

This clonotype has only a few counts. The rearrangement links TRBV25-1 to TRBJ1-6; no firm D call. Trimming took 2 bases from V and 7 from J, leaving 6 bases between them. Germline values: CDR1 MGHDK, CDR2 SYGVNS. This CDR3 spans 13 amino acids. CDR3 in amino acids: CASSELRNSPLHF. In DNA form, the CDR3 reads TGTGCCAGCAGTGAACTACGAAATTCACCCCTCCACTTT.

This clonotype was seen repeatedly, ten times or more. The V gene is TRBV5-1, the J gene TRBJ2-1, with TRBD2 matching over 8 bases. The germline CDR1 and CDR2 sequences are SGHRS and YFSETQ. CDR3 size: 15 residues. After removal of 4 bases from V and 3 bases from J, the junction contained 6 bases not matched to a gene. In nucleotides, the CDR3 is TGCGCCAGCAGCCTTAGCGGGGCTAACTACAATGAGCAGTTCTTC. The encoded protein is CASSLSGANYNEQFF.

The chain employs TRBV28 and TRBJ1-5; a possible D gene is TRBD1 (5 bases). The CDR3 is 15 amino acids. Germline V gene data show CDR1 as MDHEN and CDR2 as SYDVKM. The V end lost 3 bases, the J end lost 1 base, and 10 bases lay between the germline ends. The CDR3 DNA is TGTGCCAGCAGTTTCCAGGGCTCAAGCAATCAGCCCCAGCATTTT. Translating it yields CASSFQGSSNQPQHF. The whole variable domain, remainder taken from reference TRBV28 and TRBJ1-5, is DVKVTQSSRYLVKRTGEKVFLECVQDMDHENMFWYRQDPGLGLRLIYFSYDVKMKEKGDIPEGYSVSREKKERFSLILESASTNQTSMYLCASSFQGSSNQPQHFGDGTRLSIL.

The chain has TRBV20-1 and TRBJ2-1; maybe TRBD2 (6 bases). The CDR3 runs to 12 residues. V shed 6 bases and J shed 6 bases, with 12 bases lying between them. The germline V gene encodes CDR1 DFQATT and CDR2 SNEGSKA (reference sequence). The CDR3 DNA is TGCAGTGCCCCACCGGGGGTCAATGAGCAGTTCTTC. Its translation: CSAPPGVNEQFF.

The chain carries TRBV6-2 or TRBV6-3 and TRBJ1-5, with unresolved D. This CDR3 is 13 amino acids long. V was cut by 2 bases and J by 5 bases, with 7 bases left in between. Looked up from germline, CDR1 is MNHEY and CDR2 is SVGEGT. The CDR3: CASSYRLDQPQHF. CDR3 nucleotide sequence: TGTGCCAGCAGTTACCGTCTGGATCAGCCCCAGCATTTT.

The CDR3 loop reads CASTDRGTYEQYF. The CDR3 DNA is TGTGCCAGCACGGACAGGGGAACCTACGAGCAGTACTTC. V is TRBV25-1 and J is TRBJ2-7; 9 bases match TRBD1. Germline V gene lookup returns CDR1 MGHDK and CDR2 SYGVNS. The CDR3 is made up of 13 amino acids. The ends lost 7 bases at V and 2 bases at J; junction bases unmatched: 3.

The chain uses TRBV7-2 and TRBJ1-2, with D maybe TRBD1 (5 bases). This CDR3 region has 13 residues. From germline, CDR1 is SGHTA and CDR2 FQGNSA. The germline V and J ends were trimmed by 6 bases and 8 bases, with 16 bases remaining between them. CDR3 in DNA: TGTGCCAGCAGACTAGAGCGGGGGACGGGCTACACCTTC. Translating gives CASRLERGTGYTF. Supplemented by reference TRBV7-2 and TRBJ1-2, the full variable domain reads GAGVSQSPSNKVTEKGKDVELRCDPISGHTALYWYRQSLGQGLEFLIYFQGNSAPDKSGLPSDRFSAERTGGSVSTLTIQRTQQEDSAVYLCASRLERGTGYTFGSGTRLTVV.

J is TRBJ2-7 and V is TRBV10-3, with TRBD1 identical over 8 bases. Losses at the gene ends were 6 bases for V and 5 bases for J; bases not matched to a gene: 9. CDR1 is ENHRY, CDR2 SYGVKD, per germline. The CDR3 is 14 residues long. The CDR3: CAISPTGAGDEQYF. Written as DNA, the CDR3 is TGTGCCATCAGCCCGACAGGGGCCGGGGACGAGCAGTACTTC.

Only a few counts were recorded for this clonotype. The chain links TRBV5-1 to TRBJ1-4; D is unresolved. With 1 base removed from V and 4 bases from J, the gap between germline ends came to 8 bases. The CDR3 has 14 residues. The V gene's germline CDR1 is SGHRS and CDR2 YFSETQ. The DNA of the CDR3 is TGCGCCAGCAGCTTGACAGCTGATAATGAAAAACTGTTTTTT. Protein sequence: CASSLTADNEKLFF.

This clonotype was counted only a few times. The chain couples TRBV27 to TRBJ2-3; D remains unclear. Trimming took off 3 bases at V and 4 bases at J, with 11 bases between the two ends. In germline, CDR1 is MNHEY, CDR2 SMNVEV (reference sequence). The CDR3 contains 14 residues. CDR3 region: CASSFYPRSDTQYF. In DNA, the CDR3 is TGTGCCAGCAGTTTCTACCCGAGGTCAGATACGCAGTATTTT.

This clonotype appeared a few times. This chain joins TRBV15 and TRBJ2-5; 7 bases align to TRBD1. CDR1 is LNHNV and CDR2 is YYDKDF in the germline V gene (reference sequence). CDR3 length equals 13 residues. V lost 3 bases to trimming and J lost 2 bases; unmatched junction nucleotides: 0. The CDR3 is CATSRGQQETQYF. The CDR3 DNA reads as TGTGCCACCAGCAGGGGACAGCAAGAGACCCAGTACTTC.

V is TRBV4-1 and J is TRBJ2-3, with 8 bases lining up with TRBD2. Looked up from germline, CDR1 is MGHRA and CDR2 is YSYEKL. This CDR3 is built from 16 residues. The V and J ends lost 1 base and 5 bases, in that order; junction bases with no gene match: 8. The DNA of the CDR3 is TGCGCCAGCAGCCAAGTACTAGCCCGGGGGGGAGATACGCAGTATTTT. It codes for CASSQVLARGGDTQYF.

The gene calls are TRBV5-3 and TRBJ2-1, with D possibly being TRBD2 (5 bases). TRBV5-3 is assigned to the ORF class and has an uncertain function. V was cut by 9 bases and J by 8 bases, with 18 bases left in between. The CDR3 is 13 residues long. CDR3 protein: CAMGPGIRDEQFF. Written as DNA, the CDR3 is TGTGCCATGGGCCCCGGGATCCGCGATGAGCAGTTCTTC.

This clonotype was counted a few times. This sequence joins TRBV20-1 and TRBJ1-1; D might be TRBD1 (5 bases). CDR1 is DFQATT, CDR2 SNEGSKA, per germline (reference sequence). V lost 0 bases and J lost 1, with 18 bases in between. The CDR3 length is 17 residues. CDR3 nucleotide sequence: TGCAGTGCTAGAGATCCCTTATCAGGCAGGGCGAACACTGAAGCTTTCTTT. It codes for CSARDPLSGRANTEAFF.

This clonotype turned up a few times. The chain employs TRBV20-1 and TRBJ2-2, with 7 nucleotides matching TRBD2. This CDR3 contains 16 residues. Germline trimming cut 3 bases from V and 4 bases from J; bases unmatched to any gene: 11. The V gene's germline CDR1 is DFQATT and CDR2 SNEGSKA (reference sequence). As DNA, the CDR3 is TGCAGTGCTAGCCCAGAGTGGGCGGGAGTCACCGGGGAGCTGTTTTTT. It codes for CSASPEWAGVTGELFF.

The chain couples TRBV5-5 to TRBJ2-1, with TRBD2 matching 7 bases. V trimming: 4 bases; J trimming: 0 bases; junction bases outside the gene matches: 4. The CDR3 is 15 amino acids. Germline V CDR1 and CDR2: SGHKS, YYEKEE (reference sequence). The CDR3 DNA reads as TGTGCCAGCAGCACTAGCGCGGGCTCCTACAATGAGCAGTTCTTC. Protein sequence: CASSTSAGSYNEQFF.

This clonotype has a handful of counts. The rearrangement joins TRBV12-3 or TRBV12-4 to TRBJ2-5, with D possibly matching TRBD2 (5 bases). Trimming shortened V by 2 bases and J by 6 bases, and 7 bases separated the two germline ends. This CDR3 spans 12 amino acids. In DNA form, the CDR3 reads TGTGCCAGCAGTTTATGGAGGCAGACCCAGTACTTC. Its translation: CASSLWRQTQYF.

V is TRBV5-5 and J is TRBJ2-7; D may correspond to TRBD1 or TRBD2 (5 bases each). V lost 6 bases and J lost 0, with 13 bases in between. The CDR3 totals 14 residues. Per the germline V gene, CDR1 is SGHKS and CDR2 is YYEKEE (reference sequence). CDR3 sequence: CASTREIPSYEQYF. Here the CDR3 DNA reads TGTGCCAGCACCAGGGAGATACCCTCCTACGAGCAGTACTTC.

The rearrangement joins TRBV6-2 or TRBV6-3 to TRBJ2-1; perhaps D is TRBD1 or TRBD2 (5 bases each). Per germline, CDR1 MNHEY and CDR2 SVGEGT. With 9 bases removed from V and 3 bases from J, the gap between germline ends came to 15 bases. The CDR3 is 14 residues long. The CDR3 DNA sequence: TGTGCCAGTTACCGGGACCGGGGCTACAATGAGCAGTTCTTC. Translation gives CASYRDRGYNEQFF.

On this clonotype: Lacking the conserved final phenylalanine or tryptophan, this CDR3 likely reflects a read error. The CDR3 spells CASSKGRVAEGYGYTY. CDR3 DNA: TGTGCCAGCAGCAAAGGAAGGGTGGCGGAGGGCTATGGCTACACCTAC. This chain links TRBV12-3 or TRBV12-4 with TRBJ1-2; D not resolved. V shed 6 bases and J shed 4 bases, with 21 bases lying between them. This CDR3 spans 16 amino acids.

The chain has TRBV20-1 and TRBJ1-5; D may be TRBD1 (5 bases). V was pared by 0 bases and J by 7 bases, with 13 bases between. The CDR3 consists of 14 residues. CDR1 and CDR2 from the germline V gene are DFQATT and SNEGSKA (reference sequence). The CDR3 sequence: CSARDGGVGQPQHF. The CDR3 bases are TGCAGTGCTAGAGACGGAGGGGTAGGACAGCCCCAGCATTTT.

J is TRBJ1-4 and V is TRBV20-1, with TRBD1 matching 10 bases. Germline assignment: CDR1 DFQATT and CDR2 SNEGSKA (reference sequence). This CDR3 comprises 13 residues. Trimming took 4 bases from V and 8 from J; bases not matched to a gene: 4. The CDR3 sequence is CSAIGTGEEKLFF. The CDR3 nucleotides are TGCAGTGCTATCGGGACAGGGGAGGAAAAACTGTTTTTT.

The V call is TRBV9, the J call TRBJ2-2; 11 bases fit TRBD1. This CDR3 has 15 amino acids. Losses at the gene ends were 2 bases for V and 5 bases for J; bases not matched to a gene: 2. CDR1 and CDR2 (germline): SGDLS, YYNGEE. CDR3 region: CASSVRDRGTGELFF. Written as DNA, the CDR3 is TGTGCCAGCAGCGTCCGGGACAGGGGGACCGGGGAGCTGTTTTTT.

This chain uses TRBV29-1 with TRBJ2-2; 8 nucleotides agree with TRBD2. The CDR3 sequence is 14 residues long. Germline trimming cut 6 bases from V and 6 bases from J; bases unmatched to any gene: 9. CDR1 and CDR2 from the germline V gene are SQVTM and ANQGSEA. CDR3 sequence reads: CSVRGGQRAGELFF. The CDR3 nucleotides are TGCAGCGTCCGGGGGGGACAACGGGCCGGGGAGCTGTTTTTT.

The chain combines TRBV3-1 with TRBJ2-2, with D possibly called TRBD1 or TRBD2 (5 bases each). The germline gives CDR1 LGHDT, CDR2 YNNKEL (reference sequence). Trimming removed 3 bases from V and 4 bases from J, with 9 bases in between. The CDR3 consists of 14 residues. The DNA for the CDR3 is TGTGCCAGCAGCCATGGGACCACCACCGGGGAGCTGTTTTTT. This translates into CASSHGTTTGELFF.